The source of this T cell receptor beta chain is a study of blood T cells in healthy people across ages. Comment on this clonotype: What it recognizes is unknown.

Isolation per sample recovered at least 7 million PBMCs. Extraction of total RNA produced a minimum of 5 micrograms from each sample. PCR was performed a second time for about 6 to 11 cycles using a sample-barcoded 5' primer and a J-beta primer mix. MiXCR, applied by TCRdb to the 5' RACE reads, yields one record per CDR3 protein. The sample consists of about a million distinct CDR3 sequences, more than 30% of them appearing once. Overall study findings and caveats: Naive T cell percentage and TCR beta diversity correlated strongly. PBMCs were not sorted, which prevented a conclusive comparison of naive versus antigen-experienced cells.

Sample: blood. The clonotype originates from a man in his late teens or twenties in good health.

CDR3 loop: CASSVGGAGNTEAFF. Written as DNA, the CDR3 is TGTGCCAGCAGCGTCGGGGGGGCTGGGAACACTGAAGCTTTCTTT. This chain connects TRBV9 to TRBJ1-1, with D maybe TRBD1 (6 bases). There are 15 residues in the CDR3. V lost 2 bases and J 1 base, leaving 12 bases between the germline ends. CDR1 is SGDLS, CDR2 YYNGEE, per germline.